These 12 T cell receptor beta chains originate from one sample sequenced in a study of shared clonotypes between healthy human individuals. Measured with immunoSEQ multiplex PCR; TCRdb has only the in-frame clones, and not every one. The data contain around 510,000 clones, about 80% of them singletons. Input material: PBMCs. The receptors were gathered from a woman between 40 and 50 years old in good health. Some clones in this sample may be carry-over from other donors' samples.

The chain uses TRBV5-4 and TRBJ1-3, with D hard to call. CDR3 size: 14 residues. CDR1 and CDR2 from the germline V gene are SGHNT and YYREEE (reference sequence). V was trimmed by 4 bases and J by 2 bases, leaving 10 bases between them. The CDR3 region is CASSPNFAGNTIYF. The CDR3 nucleotides are TGTGCCAGCAGCCCTAACTTCGCTGGAAACACCATATATTTT.

In this sample, this clone turned up a few times. A much more abundant neighbour one base away suggests this may be a read error. The gene calls are TRBV6-6 and TRBJ2-7, with D possibly matching TRBD2 (6 bases). Per the germline V gene, CDR1 is MNHNY and CDR2 is SVGAGI (reference sequence). The CDR3 consists of 14 residues. The DNA of the CDR3 is TGTGCCAGCAGTCCCTCTAGCGCTACCTACGAGCAGCACTTC. As protein: CASSPSSATYEQHF.

The J gene is TRBJ1-4, the V gene TRBV5-6; D gene uncertain. In germline, CDR1 is SGHDT, CDR2 YYEEEE. The CDR3 contains 12 residues. V dropped 4 bases and J dropped 8 bases, with 9 bases sitting between them. The CDR3 DNA reads TGTGCCAGCAGCGCAAGTGGGGAAAAACTGTTTTTT. Protein: CASSASGEKLFF.

This clone has a single count. The chain employs TRBV28 and TRBJ1-2; D perhaps matches TRBD1 (6 bases). V was trimmed by 3 bases and J by 6 bases, leaving 14 bases between them. This CDR3 comprises 14 residues. Germline CDR1 is MDHEN and CDR2 is SYDVKM. The CDR3 nucleotides are TGTGCCAGCAGTTTGGGGGGGCGTATTGATGGCTACACCTTC. This sequence encodes CASSLGGRIDGYTF.

V usage is TRBV18 and J usage is TRBJ2-7; D may be TRBD1 or TRBD2 (5 bases each). V was shortened by 2 bases and J by 4 bases, with 15 bases between the two germline ends. From germline, CDR1 is KGHSH and CDR2 LQKENI. The CDR3 has 15 residues. The CDR3 sequence: CASSPSAGTTYEQYF. The CDR3, as DNA: TGTGCCAGCTCACCATCTGCCGGGACCACGTACGAGCAGTACTTC. The entire variable domain, with the rest obtained from reference TRBV18 and TRBJ2-7, is as follows: NAGVMQNPRHLVRRRGQEARLRCSPMKGHSHVYWYRQLPEEGLKFMVYLQKENIIDESGMPKERFSAEFPKEGPSILRIQQVVRGDSAAYFCASSPSAGTTYEQYFGPGTRLTVT.

The V call is TRBV7-6, the J call TRBJ1-3; 7 nucleotides align to TRBD1. This CDR3 is 15 amino acids long. V shed 5 bases and J 2 bases; nucleotides not matched to a gene: 6. Per germline, CDR1 SGHVS and CDR2 FNYEAQ. The CDR3 reads CASSQQGFAGNTIYF. CDR3 DNA sequence: TGTGCCAGCAGCCAACAGGGGTTCGCTGGAAACACCATATATTTT.

This clone has just one count. Here the CDR3 reads CASSPAGPYEQYF. In DNA form, the CDR3 reads TGTGCCAGCTCACCCGCAGGGCCCTACGAGCAGTACTTC. This rearrangement joins TRBV18 to TRBJ2-7; the D gene is possibly TRBD1 (5 bases). The CDR3 loop spans 13 amino acids. V lost 3 bases and J 2 bases, leaving 8 bases between the germline ends. Germline values: CDR1 KGHSH, CDR2 LQKENI.

The chain has TRBV28 and TRBJ2-7, with 8 bases that match TRBD1. The CDR3 sequence is 14 residues long. The V gene end was trimmed by 10 bases and the J gene end by 0 bases; junction bases not matched to a gene: 8. The germline V gene encodes CDR1 MDHEN and CDR2 SYDVKM. This CDR3 reads CAITGDRSSYEQYF. The CDR3 DNA sequence: TGTGCCATCACTGGGGACAGGTCCTCCTACGAGCAGTACTTC.

This sequence joins TRBV18 and TRBJ1-4, with D possibly matching TRBD1 (5 bases). The CDR3 covers 13 residues. The germline V gene has CDR1 KGHSH and CDR2 LQKENI. Between the trimmed V and J ends, which lost 6 bases and 5 bases, there was a span of 10 bases. In DNA form, the CDR3 reads TGTGCCAGCTCCCGGGACCTAAATGAAAAACTGTTTTTT. It translates to CASSRDLNEKLFF.

This clone occurred a few times. A much more abundant neighbour one base away suggests this may be a read error. The V and J genes are TRBV5-1 and TRBJ2-2; D gene unclear. Trimming stripped 4 bases from V and 7 bases from J, with 14 bases between. Looked up from germline, CDR1 is SGHRS and CDR2 is YFSETQ. CDR3 length: 14 residues. CDR3 nucleotide sequence: TGCGCCAGCAGCCCCTTTGGCGGTGACGGGGAGCTGTTTTTT. This codes for CASSPFGGDGELFF.

Comment on this clone: Other nucleotide sequences from this sample produce the same CDR3. The chain carries TRBV7-3 and TRBJ2-5; 7 positions match TRBD2. CDR3 size: 13 residues. CDR1 and CDR2 from the germline V gene are SGHTA and FQGTGA. With V trimmed by 5 bases and J by 2 bases, 2 bases remained unmatched. The CDR3 DNA sequence: TGTGCCAGCAGCCGGGGAGGGCAAGAGACCCAGTACTTC. Translated, it gives CASSRGGQETQYF.

V usage is TRBV7-7 and J usage is TRBJ1-1, with unresolved D. This CDR3 contains 11 residues. Germline V gene lookup returns CDR1 SSHAT and CDR2 FNYEAQ (reference sequence). V was shortened by 1 base and J by 6 bases, with 3 bases between the two germline ends. CDR3 DNA sequence: TGTGCCAGCAGCTTAGTTGCTGAAGCTTTCTTT. Translation gives CASSLVAEAFF.